One sample yielded the 10 T cell receptor beta chains listed below, sequenced in a study of OX40 agonist ivuxolimab in advanced cancers. Some clones are missing from TCRdb's copy, which holds only in-frame ones; the method was immunoSEQ multiplex PCR. The sample lists tens of thousands of clones, less than 95% occurring once. Sample: CD4+ or CD8+ T cells sorted from blood, taken in a trial of the OX40 agonist ivuxolimab. The receptor set was obtained from an adult with an advanced solid tumor such as melanoma, head and neck, liver or kidney cancer.

V and J are TRBV11-2 and TRBJ2-1, with TRBD2 matching 9 bases. Germline V gene sequence: CDR1 SGHAT, CDR2 FQNNGV. Trimming cost V 3 bases and J 6 bases; bases outside gene matches: 3. This CDR3 has 14 residues. CDR3 in amino acids: CASSFGLARNEQFF. The CDR3 DNA sequence: TGTGCCAGCAGCTTTGGACTAGCGCGCAATGAGCAGTTCTTC.

This clone was detected once. This chain joins TRBV2 and TRBJ1-1; D gene unclear. Germline V gene data show CDR1 as SNHLY and CDR2 as FYNNEI. Deletions cut 8 bases from V and 3 bases from J, with 13 bases between. This CDR3 comprises 13 residues. CDR3 DNA sequence: TGTGCCAGCCTGGCTCTCCGGGACACTGAAGCTTTCTTT. Translated, it gives CASLALRDTEAFF. Based on the CDR3 plus reference TRBV2 and TRBJ1-1, the full variable domain is EPEVTQTPSHQVTQMGQEVILRCVPISNHLYFYWYRQILGQKVEFLVSFYNNEISEKSEIFDDQFSVERPDGSNFTLKIRSTKLEDSAMYFCASLALRDTEAFFGQGTRLTVV.

The genes are TRBV19 and TRBJ2-2, with 7 bases lining up with TRBD2. CDR1 is LNHDA and CDR2 is SQIVND in the germline V gene (reference sequence). The V segment lost 1 base and the J segment 4 bases; nucleotides outside the gene matches: 6. This CDR3 has 16 amino acids. The CDR3: CASSIGSGYSTGELFF. In DNA form, the CDR3 reads TGTGCCAGTAGTATAGGTAGCGGGTACAGCACCGGGGAGCTGTTTTTT.

V usage is TRBV6-6 and J usage is TRBJ2-7, with TRBD1 identical over 8 bases. CDR1 and CDR2 from the germline V gene are MNHNY and SVGAGI (reference sequence). V lost 2 bases, J lost 2 bases, and 2 bases stayed unmatched. The CDR3 is 14 amino acids. The CDR3 is CASSYGTGTYEQYF. Written as DNA, the CDR3 is TGTGCCAGCAGTTACGGGACAGGAACCTACGAGCAGTACTTC.

V usage is TRBV5-1 and J usage is TRBJ1-2, with a possible D match to TRBD1 (6 bases). Germline V gene data show CDR1 as SGHRS and CDR2 as YFSETQ. This CDR3 has 18 amino acids. V was cut by 0 bases and J by 8 bases, with 26 bases left in between. CDR3 in amino acids: CASSLDCVQGLDCGGYTF. CDR3 bases: TGCGCCAGCAGCTTGGATTGCGTACAGGGCCTAGACTGTGGGGGCTACACCTTC.

V gene TRBV6-5 combines with J gene TRBJ2-2; 7 bases are shared with TRBD1. V lost 5 bases, J lost 3 bases, and 3 bases stayed unmatched. Germline loops: CDR1 MNHEY, CDR2 SVGAGI. This CDR3 contains 14 residues. The CDR3 region is CASSQQGYTGELFF. CDR3 coding DNA: TGTGCCAGCAGTCAACAGGGGTACACCGGGGAGCTGTTTTTT.

The chain joins TRBV12-5 to TRBJ2-1, with D perhaps matching TRBD2 (6 bases). The CDR3 runs 13 residues. V gave up 3 bases and J gave up 7 bases, with 10 bases separating them. Germline CDR1 LGHNT, CDR2 FRNRAP. The CDR3 nucleotides are TGTGCTAGTGGTTTTGTAGCGGAGAATGAGCAGTTCTTC. This codes for CASGFVAENEQFF.

The chain couples TRBV11-2 to TRBJ1-2; TRBD1 matches at 10 bases. In germline, CDR1 is SGHAT, CDR2 FQNNGV. With 1 base clipped from V and 6 bases from J, the junction kept 8 bases outside the gene matches. The CDR3 is made up of 16 amino acids. The CDR3: CASSLVSGTGEHGYTF. The CDR3 DNA reads as TGTGCCAGCAGCTTAGTCTCCGGGACAGGGGAGCATGGCTACACCTTC.

CDR3 region: CASRVGKGDGYTF. The CDR3 coding sequence is TGTGCCAGCAGAGTGGGGAAGGGGGATGGCTACACCTTC. The rearrangement joins TRBV28 to TRBJ1-2; D may be TRBD1 (6 bases). Germline CDR1 MDHEN, CDR2 SYDVKM. This CDR3 is 13 amino acids long. V gave up 6 bases and J gave up 6 bases, with 14 bases separating them.

V usage is TRBV7-9 and J usage is TRBJ2-1, with unresolved D. The CDR3 is made up of 14 amino acids. Per the germline V gene, CDR1 is SEHNR and CDR2 is FQNEAQ (reference sequence). The germline V and J ends were trimmed by 1 base and 3 bases, with 7 bases remaining between them. The CDR3 DNA reads TGTGCCAGCAGCTTAGATGGCCTCTACAATGAGCAGTTCTTC. This sequence encodes CASSLDGLYNEQFF. The full variable domain, its missing parts supplied by reference TRBV7-9 and TRBJ2-1, is DTGVSQNPRHKITKRGQNVTFRCDPISEHNRLYWYRQTLGQGPEFLTYFQNEAQLEKSRLLSDRFSAERPKGSFSTLEIQRTEQGDSAMYLCASSLDGLYNEQFFGPGTRLTVL.